A single sample is the source of the 5 T cell receptor beta chains below, sequenced in a study of blood T cell repertoires in COVID-19. The method was immunoSEQ multiplex PCR; TCRdb's version includes in-frame clones alone and lacks a portion of them. The data contain some 41,000 clones, around nine tenths of them seen just once; the ten biggest clones take up about 11%. The sample consisted of peripheral blood. These receptor sequences come from a man aged 55 to 70 with active COVID-19.

This clone was seen only a few times. The rearrangement uses TRBV25-1 and TRBJ2-5; TRBD1 matches 9 bases. The CDR3 covers 15 residues. Germline CDR1 MGHDK, CDR2 SYGVNS. The ends lost 1 base at V and 2 bases at J; junction bases unmatched: 2. Written as DNA, the CDR3 is TGTGCCAGCAGTGAATCGGGGACAGGGCAAGAGACCCAGTACTTC. Translated, it gives CASSESGTGQETQYF.

The chain is built from TRBV4-2 and TRBJ2-7; TRBD2 might be the D (5 bases). Germline CDR1 and CDR2: LGHNA and YNFKEQ. The length of the CDR3 is 17 residues. V lost 0 bases and J 6 bases, leaving 21 bases between the germline ends. The CDR3 DNA reads as TGTGCCAGCAGCCAAGATGTAGGTGGACGGGCGGGTAGCGAGCAGTACTTC. Amino acids: CASSQDVGGRAGSEQYF.

This clone was seen only a few times. The rearrangement uses TRBV19 and TRBJ1-5, with D possibly matching TRBD1 (6 bases). Trimming removed 7 bases from V and 1 base from J, with 11 bases in between. This CDR3 comprises 14 residues. Germline V gives CDR1 LNHDA, CDR2 SQIVND (reference sequence). The chain's CDR3 is CASTWGQSNQPQHF. DNA of the CDR3: TGTGCCAGTACGTGGGGGCAGAGCAATCAGCCCCAGCATTTT.

The rearrangement joins TRBV7-3 to TRBJ2-5; 8 nucleotides line up with TRBD1. Germline loops: CDR1 SGHTA, CDR2 FQGTGA. This CDR3 is 14 amino acids long. V trimming: 5 bases; J trimming: 4 bases; junction bases outside the gene matches: 6. CDR3 in amino acids: CASSITGGSETQYF. CDR3 DNA sequence: TGTGCCAGCAGCATTACAGGGGGTTCAGAGACCCAGTACTTC.

J is TRBJ2-1 and V is TRBV12-3 or TRBV12-4, with a possible D match to TRBD1 (6 bases). V shed 3 bases and J shed 5 bases, with 8 bases lying between them. The CDR3 covers 13 residues. In nucleotides, the CDR3 is TGTGCCAGCAGTTTTCAGGGGCACAATGAGCAGTTCTTC. The encoded protein is CASSFQGHNEQFF.